Listed here are 30 T cell receptor beta chains from one sample, sequenced in a study of tumor-infiltrating lymphocytes in primary liver carcinoma. Extraction of RNA together with DNA used roughly 19-32 mg of unsorted bulk tissue. A primer in the constant region served to generate TCR beta cDNA from about 480 ng of total RNA. A slightly modified ARM-PCR protocol with three nested multiplex PCR rounds produced these TCR beta libraries. Both of the initial two PCR rounds ran for approximately 11 cycles and employed TRBV1-TRBV30 forward primers alongside a C-beta reverse primer. From the multiplex PCR reads, TCRdb called clonotypes with MiXCR, one entry per CDR3 protein. The sample has 80,000 or so distinct CDR3 sequences; approximately 62% are singletons. Sequencing was carried out using tumor-adjacent normal liver tissue. The receptors derive from a man in his forties with primary liver carcinoma and hepatitis B virus infection.

A remark on this clonotype: With a much larger clone just one base away, this may be a read error. As the CDR3 is not closed by the conserved phenylalanine or tryptophan, this likely results from a read error. The gene calls are TRBV30 and TRBJ2-1; possible D gene TRBD2, 6 bases. Looked up from germline, CDR1 is GTSNPN and CDR2 is SVGIG (reference sequence). V lost 3 bases and J lost 0, with 18 bases in between. The CDR3 spans 17 residues. This CDR3 reads CAWSGPRDLSSYNEQFL. DNA for the CDR3: TGTGCCTGGAGCGGCCCGAGGGACTTAAGCTCCTACAATGAGCAGTTCTTG.

The count of this clonotype is one. This may arise from a read error, as a much more abundant clone is one base away. The rearrangement uses TRBV7-9 and TRBJ2-6, with a tentative D call TRBD1 (5 bases). The CDR3 sequence is 14 residues long. From germline, CDR1 is SEHNR and CDR2 FQNEAQ (reference sequence). The CDR3: CASSLVVGANILTF. The CDR3 region has the DNA TGTGCCAGCAGCTTGGTGGTAGGGGCCAACATCCTGACTTTC. The full variable domain, in which reference TRBV7-9 and TRBJ2-6 provide the parts outside the CDR3, is DTGVSQNPRHKITKRGQNVTFRCDPISEHNRLYWYRQTLGQGPEFLTYFQNEAQLEKSRLLSDRFSAERPKGSFSTLEIQRTEQGDSAMYLCASSLVVGANILTFGAGSRLTVL.

The J gene is TRBJ1-2, the V gene TRBV6-5; no reliable D call. Germline lookup yields CDR1 MNHEY and CDR2 SVGAGI. The CDR3 has 15 residues. V lost 7 bases and J lost 3, with 18 bases in between. The CDR3 loop is CASNTLVGSHYGYTF. The CDR3 coding sequence is TGTGCCAGCAACACGCTAGTGGGTTCCCACTATGGCTACACCTTC.

This clonotype appeared once. A read error is likely, as this CDR3 ends without the conserved phenylalanine or tryptophan. The chain uses TRBV11-2 and TRBJ1-2; 7 bases line up with TRBD1. This CDR3 has 13 amino acids. Germline V CDR1 and CDR2: SGHAT, FQNNGV. V shed 7 bases and J 8 bases; nucleotides not matched to a gene: 10. Written as DNA, the CDR3 is TGTGCCAGCACTCAGGGGGGGGGTCGAGGCTACACCTCC. Protein product: CASTQGGGRGYTS.

Concerning this clonotype itself: One base away lies a much larger clone, so this may be a sequencing read error. CDR3 sequence reads: CASSVIGNERFF. The DNA for the CDR3 is TGTGCCAGCAGTGTTATAGGCAATGAGCGGTTCTTC. The rearrangement uses TRBV28 and TRBJ2-1, with D unclear. Looked up from germline, CDR1 is MDHEN and CDR2 is SYDVKM. The CDR3 consists of 12 residues. The variable domain in full, completed from reference TRBV28 and TRBJ2-1, reads DVKVTQSSRYLVKRTGEKVFLECVQDMDHENMFWYRQDPGLGLRLIYFSYDVKMKEKGDIPEGYSVSREKKERFSLILESASTNQTSMYLCASSVIGNERFFGPGTRLTVL.

As concerns this clonotype: The conserved phenylalanine or tryptophan normally closing the CDR3 is absent here, so this likely arose from a read error. The CDR3 reads CATSDPLSGTMNEQFL. CDR3 sequence (DNA): TGTGCCACCAGTGACCCTCTCAGCGGGACGATGAATGAGCAGTTCTTA. The chain is built from TRBV24-1 and TRBJ2-1; 7 nucleotides line up with TRBD2. V dropped 4 bases and J dropped 7; count of bases not matched to a gene: 12. In germline, CDR1 is KGHDR, CDR2 SFDVKD. CDR3 length: 16 residues.

This clonotype was seen at least ten times. The chain links TRBV7-8 to TRBJ1-6, with TRBD1 matching 10 bases. The germline gives CDR1 SGHVS, CDR2 FQNEAQ. This CDR3 has 14 amino acids. Trimming at V came to 5 bases and at J to 7 bases, leaving 2 bases not matched to a gene. In DNA, the CDR3 is TGTGCCAGCAGCGAGGGACAGGGGAATTCACCCCTCCACTTT. It translates to CASSEGQGNSPLHF.

On this clonotype: This may stem from a read error, because a much larger clone lies one nucleotide away. The chain employs TRBV29-1 and TRBJ2-5, with 8 bases lining up with TRBD1. V dropped 2 bases and J dropped 6; count of bases not matched to a gene: 5. Germline loops: CDR1 SQVTM, CDR2 ANQGSEA. The CDR3 sequence is 13 residues long. CDR3 sequence (DNA): TGCAGCGTTGAATCAACAGGGGGGCAGACCCAGTACTTC. Protein sequence: CSVESTGGQTQYF.

The chain has TRBV29-1 and TRBJ2-5; 11 bases line up with TRBD2. The CDR3 totals 16 residues. With 4 bases clipped from V and 5 bases from J, the junction kept 12 bases outside the gene matches. Germline CDR1 is SQVTM and CDR2 is ANQGSEA. CDR3 DNA: TGCAGCGTTGCGGTCAATAGCGGGAGGGTTGTGGAGACCCAGTACTTC. It encodes CSVAVNSGRVVETQYF.

This clonotype was found many times. J is TRBJ2-7 and V is TRBV10-3; 7 bases line up with TRBD1. CDR1 is ENHRY, CDR2 SYGVKD, per germline. With 5 bases clipped from V and 0 bases from J, the junction kept 4 bases outside the gene matches. The CDR3 loop spans 14 amino acids. The CDR3 DNA follows: TGTGCCATCAGTTATGACAGGGCCTCCTACGAGCAGTACTTC. Translation: CAISYDRASYEQYF.

A word on this clonotype: The junction departs from germline at one end; a sequencing error may be responsible. This chain uses TRBV11-1 with TRBJ2-2, with D maybe TRBD2 (5 bases). Germline-derived CDR1 and CDR2 are SGHAT and FQDESV (reference sequence). This CDR3 spans 14 amino acids. The CDR3 spells CTSSLWANTGELLF. Written as DNA, the CDR3 is TGTACCAGCAGCTTATGGGCAAACACCGGGGAGCTGTTGTTT.

This clonotype has only one observation. An end of the junction differs from the germline gene, which may be a read error. V and J are TRBV29-1 and TRBJ1-3, with 8 bases aligning to TRBD1. The CDR3 covers 14 residues. Germline values: CDR1 SQVTM, CDR2 ANQGSEA. In DNA form, the CDR3 reads TGCAGCGTGTTGACAGGGGCGACCGGAAATACCATATATTTT. Translating it yields CSVLTGATGNTIYF.

This clonotype was detected only a few times. The missing conserved phenylalanine or tryptophan at the end of this CDR3 makes a read error likely. The chain links TRBV20-1 to TRBJ2-4; 11 nucleotides align to TRBD2. Germline-derived CDR1 and CDR2 are DFQATT and SNEGSKA (reference sequence). There are 16 residues in the CDR3. Trimming removed 4 bases from V and 0 bases from J; junction bases left unmatched: 5. The CDR3 here is CSAKGLAELAKNIQYL. In nucleotides, the CDR3 is TGCAGTGCTAAGGGACTAGCGGAGCTAGCCAAAAACATTCAGTACTTG.

By sample share, this clonotype is medium-sized (0.01 to 0.1%). The chain recombines TRBV10-3 with TRBJ1-1; D is undetermined. Trimming took 2 bases from V and 3 from J, leaving 10 bases between them. The CDR3 has 14 residues. Germline V lookup: CDR1 ENHRY, CDR2 SYGVKD. This CDR3 reads CAISEPKKHTEAFF. CDR3 bases: TGTGCCATCAGTGAGCCAAAGAAACACACTGAAGCTTTCTTT.

Turning to this clonotype: A much larger clone lies a single base off, so this may be a read error. J is TRBJ1-1 and V is TRBV7-3; possibly TRBD1 for D (6 bases). Germline loops: CDR1 SGHTA, CDR2 FQGTGA. The CDR3 covers 13 residues. The CDR3 region is CAISYGTGSEAFF. The CDR3 DNA sequence: TGTGCCATCAGCTATGGAACAGGGAGTGAAGCTTTCTTT.

This clonotype was found many times. The chain uses TRBV6-1 and TRBJ2-2, with a weak D call TRBD1 (5 bases). This CDR3 region has 13 residues. The V end was cut by 4 bases, the J end by 4 bases, with 7 bases between. In germline, CDR1 is MNHNS, CDR2 SASEGT. The CDR3, as DNA: TGTGCCAGCAGTGGACAGACCACCGGGGAGCTGTTTTTT. Protein product: CASSGQTTGELFF.

On this clonotype itself: A much more abundant neighbour one base away suggests this may be a read error. The chain is built from TRBV12-5 and TRBJ2-7, with D perhaps assigned TRBD1 or TRBD2 (5 bases each). The DNA end favors TRBJ2-1, so the J call may be wrong. The germline gives CDR1 LGHNT, CDR2 FRNRAP. This CDR3 has 13 amino acids. As DNA, the CDR3 is TGTGCCAGTGAGGGGACCGGTTCCTACGAGCAGTTCTTC. It is translated as CASEGTGSYEQFF.

This clonotype was seen repeatedly, ten times or more. The V and J genes are TRBV6-6 and TRBJ1-5; D not certain. Germline assignment: CDR1 MNHNY and CDR2 SVGAGI (reference sequence). Between the trimmed V and J ends, which lost 6 bases and 3 bases, there was a span of 21 bases. CDR3 length: 17 amino acids. CDR3 protein: CASSPHLDDRFNQPQHF. The DNA for the CDR3 is TGTGCCAGCAGCCCCCACCTGGACGATCGCTTCAATCAGCCCCAGCATTTT.

A word on this clonotype: No conserved phenylalanine or tryptophan is present at the end of the CDR3, so a read error is the likely explanation. The limits of the CDR3 on the DNA are not certain, so only TCRdb's listed CDR3 is given. The chain is built from TRBV11-2 and TRBJ2-2; TRBD1 is the table's D call, not checked against the DNA. Germline V gene data show CDR1 as SGHAT and CDR2 as FQNNGV. The CDR3 totals 16 residues, both ends included. Here the CDR3 reads CASSRRWDKYAGELSS.

Concerning this clonotype itself: A much larger clone differs from this one at a single base, so this may be a read error. The chain employs TRBV7-9 and TRBJ2-1; TRBD2 matches at 12 bases. From germline, CDR1 is SEHNR and CDR2 FQNEAQ (reference sequence). There are 16 residues in the CDR3. CDR3 nucleotide sequence: TGTGTCAGCAGTTCCCTAGCGGGAGGGCCCTACAATGAGCAGTTCTTC. It codes for CVSSSLAGGPYNEQFF.

This chain joins TRBV18 and TRBJ2-5; D might be TRBD2 (6 bases). V lost 6 bases and J 7 bases, leaving 24 bases between the germline ends. The CDR3 is 16 amino acids. CDR1 is KGHSH, CDR2 LQKENI, per germline. CDR3 residues: CASSPGGEGSAGTQYF. DNA of the CDR3: TGTGCCAGCTCGCCGGGCGGAGAAGGATCAGCGGGGACCCAGTACTTC.

V usage is TRBV12-3 or TRBV12-4 and J usage is TRBJ2-7; D may correspond to TRBD1 or TRBD2 (5 bases each). Trimming left V 1 base short and J 6 bases short, with 16 bases between. This CDR3 region has 15 residues. CDR3 sequence: CASSLVIGAGCEQYF. In DNA, the CDR3 is TGTGCCAGCAGTTTAGTGATAGGGGCGGGCTGCGAGCAGTACTTC.

Ten or more counts support this clonotype. V usage is TRBV7-9 and J usage is TRBJ2-1; D may match TRBD1 or TRBD2 (5 bases each). The germline CDR1 and CDR2 sequences are SEHNR and FQNEAQ (reference sequence). The length of the CDR3 is 19 residues. The V end was cut by 5 bases, the J end by 0 bases, with 23 bases between. The CDR3 here is CASSPSFGGNRGSYNEQFF. The CDR3 coding sequence is TGTGCCAGCAGCCCTTCCTTTGGGGGAAACCGAGGCTCCTACAATGAGCAGTTCTTC. Supplemented by reference TRBV7-9 and TRBJ2-1, the full variable domain reads DTGVSQNPRHKITKRGQNVTFRCDPISEHNRLYWYRQTLGQGPEFLTYFQNEAQLEKSRLLSDRFSAERPKGSFSTLEIQRTEQGDSAMYLCASSPSFGGNRGSYNEQFFGPGTRLTVL.

As regards this clonotype: One end of the junction does not line up with germline, which may come from a read error. This rearrangement joins TRBV11-2 to TRBJ2-7, with 7 bases lining up with TRBD1. This CDR3 is built from 15 residues. CDR1 and CDR2 (germline): SGHAT, FQNNGV. The CDR3 reads CASSLRCTGENEQYF. In nucleotides, the CDR3 is TGTGCTAGCAGCTTACGATGTACAGGGGAAAACGAGCAGTACTTC.

Turning to this clonotype: A much larger clone lies one base from this, so it may be a read error. The chain employs TRBV5-1 and TRBJ2-7; a possible D gene is TRBD2 (5 bases). The ends were cut back, 2 bases at V and 0 bases at J, with 9 bases in the middle. This CDR3 has 14 residues. CDR1 is SGHRS, CDR2 YFSETQ, per germline. The CDR3: CASSFVSGSYEQYF. The CDR3 DNA follows: TGCGCCAGCAGCTTCGTCAGCGGCTCCTACGAGCAGTACTTC.

Concerning this clonotype: The germline gene is not matched at one end of the junction; a read error may be the cause. The rearrangement links TRBV11-2 to TRBJ1-5; D remains ambiguous. The CDR3 is 16 amino acids. From germline, CDR1 is SGHAT and CDR2 FQNNGV. The CDR3 protein is CANSLGDTGWAQPQHF. The CDR3, as DNA: TGTGCCAACAGCTTAGGAGACACGGGTTGGGCTCAGCCCCAGCATTTT.

About this clonotype: This sequence may be a read error, since a much larger clone differs from it by one base. The V and J genes are TRBV7-9 and TRBJ2-5; 13 nucleotides agree with TRBD2. Germline CDR1 is SEHNR and CDR2 is FQNEAQ (reference sequence). The CDR3 consists of 16 residues. The CDR3 region is CASSPGLAGVQGTQYF. The CDR3 region has the DNA TGTGCCAGCAGCCCAGGACTAGCGGGAGTCCAAGGGACCCAGTACTTC.

This clonotype has ten or more counts. The genes are TRBV7-9 and TRBJ2-3, with unresolved D. The V gene's germline CDR1 is SEHNR and CDR2 FQNEAQ (reference sequence). V gave up 5 bases and J gave up 2 bases, with 14 bases separating them. The CDR3 is 15 amino acids. The CDR3 here is CASSTRQVPTDTQYF. The DNA for the CDR3 is TGTGCCAGCAGCACCCGTCAAGTACCCACAGATACGCAGTATTTT.

This chain joins TRBV6-6 and TRBJ2-5; D is perhaps TRBD2 (6 bases). There are 15 residues in the CDR3. CDR1 and CDR2 from the germline V gene are MNHNY and SVGAGI (reference sequence). V lost 7 bases and J lost 4, with 19 bases in between. The CDR3 here is CASIALEGGGETQYF. CDR3 bases: TGTGCCAGCATCGCACTAGAGGGAGGTGGAGAGACCCAGTACTTC.

The CDR3 is CASSSISGTGWYEQYV. CDR3 DNA sequence: TGTGCTAGCAGTTCCATTTCGGGGACAGGGTGGTACGAGCAGTACGTC. The rearrangement uses TRBV6-6 and TRBJ2-7, with TRBD1 identical over 9 bases. The CDR3 length is 16 residues. Germline V CDR1 and CDR2: MNHNY, SVGAGI (reference sequence).